The present T cell receptor (beta chain) was sequenced within a study of T cells in Graves' hyperthyroidism and ophthalmopathy. This clonotype was counted a few times. TCR beta CDR3 regions were amplified from RNA transcripts. RT-PCR in the first round (using the HTBI primer set) targeted the TCR CDR3. TCRdb processed the multiplex PCR reads anew with MiXCR; each CDR3 protein has one entry. Counted here are 350,000 to 400,000 distinct CDR3 sequences, roughly 20% occurring once; the ten biggest clones make up around 40%. The CDR3 covers 15 residues. V was trimmed by 1 base and J by 5 bases, leaving 14 bases between them. Germline-derived CDR1 and CDR2 are SNHLY and FYNNEI. PBMCs were obtained from about 10 ml fresh peripheral blood.

The TCR comes from a man aged 18 to 29 with Graves' ophthalmopathy. The V call is TRBV2, the J call TRBJ1-1, with D perhaps TRBD1 (5 bases). The specimen sequenced was blood. CDR3 DNA: TGTGCCAGCAGTGAAGAATGGGGGGGTAAAACTGAAGCTTTCTTT. This encodes CASSEEWGGKTEAFF.